Many counts were recorded for the clone carrying this T cell receptor (beta chain). The antigen is not known. Each diagnosis was determined on the basis of clinical symptoms, serum thyroxine, TRAb, thyroid ultrasound and orbital computed tomography. From RNA, the CDR3 regions of TCR beta chains were amplified and sequenced. HTBI primers primed a first-round RT-PCR, and a second-round multiplex PCR followed. TCRdb itself ran the multiplex PCR reads through MiXCR, one entry per CDR3 protein. The data hold 57,000 or so distinct CDR3 sequences, with 45% to 55% observed a single time. These data belong to a study of Graves' ophthalmopathy and Graves' hyperthyroidism. General study points: A model built from 13 signatures distinguished ophthalmopathy from stable hyperthyroidism with 87.88% sensitivity and around 81% specificity.

The CDR3 contains 14 residues. CDR1 is SGHRS and CDR2 is YFSETQ in the germline V gene. Trimming pared 0 bases from V and 4 bases from J, leaving 11 bases between. The sequencing sample was made of peripheral blood. This clonotype was sampled from an adult woman with Graves' ophthalmopathy. The V and J genes are TRBV5-1 and TRBJ2-7; D is perhaps TRBD2 (6 bases). CDR3 residues: CASSLVGREYEQYF. In nucleotides, the CDR3 is TGCGCCAGCAGCTTGGTGGGACGGGAGTACGAGCAGTACTTC. Looking up the rest from reference TRBV5-1 and TRBJ2-7 gives the full variable domain: KAGVTQTPRYLIKTRGQQVTLSCSPISGHRSVSWYQQTPGQGLQFLFEYFSETQRNKGNFPGRFSGRQFSNSRSEMNVSTLELGDSALYLCASSLVGREYEQYFGPGTRLTVT.